This TCR beta chain was sequenced in a study of regulatory T cells in long-lasting Graves disease. With iRepertoire HTBI primers and Arm-PCR of CDR3 regions, TCR beta libraries were built. TCRdb re-called the multiplex PCR reads with MiXCR, one entry per CDR3 protein. The data show roughly 350,000 distinct CDR3 sequences, with under 20% seen just once and roughly 21% held by the top ten. Time point here: newly diagnosed GD, antithyroid drugs for less than 3 months. PBMC-derived RNA was used for the TCR library. CDR3 length equals 15 residues. Germline CDR1 is SGDLS and CDR2 is YYNGEE. V lost 0 bases and J lost 4; bases outside the gene matches: 2. The sample also formed part of further work on T cells in Graves' hyperthyroidism and ophthalmopathy. That study adds: A model of 13 V-J pairs discriminated ophthalmopathy from stable hyperthyroidism.

The receptor's source is a young woman with Graves disease. The material sequenced was peripheral blood mononuclear cells (PBMCs), taken at new diagnosis, from a patient treated with antithyroid drugs. The chain has TRBV9 and TRBJ2-1; 9 bases map to TRBD2. CDR3 DNA: TGTGCCAGCAGCGTAGGACTAGCGGATTACAATGAGCAGTTCTTC. This sequence encodes CASSVGLADYNEQFF.